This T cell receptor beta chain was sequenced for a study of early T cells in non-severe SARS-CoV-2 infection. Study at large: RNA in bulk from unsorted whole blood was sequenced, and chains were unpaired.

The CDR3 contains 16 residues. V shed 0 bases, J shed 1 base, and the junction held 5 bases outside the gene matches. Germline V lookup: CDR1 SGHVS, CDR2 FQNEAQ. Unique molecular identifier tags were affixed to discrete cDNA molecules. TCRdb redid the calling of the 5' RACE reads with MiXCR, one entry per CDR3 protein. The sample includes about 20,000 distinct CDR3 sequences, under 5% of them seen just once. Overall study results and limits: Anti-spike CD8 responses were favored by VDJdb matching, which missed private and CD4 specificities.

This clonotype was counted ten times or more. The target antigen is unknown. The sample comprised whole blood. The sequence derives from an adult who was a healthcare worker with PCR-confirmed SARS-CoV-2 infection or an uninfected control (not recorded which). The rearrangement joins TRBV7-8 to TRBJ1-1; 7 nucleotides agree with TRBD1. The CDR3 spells CASSLAVRQGNTEAFF. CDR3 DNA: TGTGCCAGCAGCTTAGCGGTCAGACAGGGGAACACTGAAGCTTTCTTT.